This TCR beta chain came from a study of cytomegalovirus exposure and HLA in healthy donors. Per germline, CDR1 SGHRS and CDR2 YFSETQ. The CDR3 sequence is 13 residues long. The germline V and J ends were trimmed by 7 bases and 1 base, with 11 bases remaining between them. In regard to this clone: Its antigen is still unknown.

Overall study findings and caveats: There were several of the most significant clusters that appeared linked to common viral pathogens in a later analysis. Apart from CMV serostatus, no immune exposure information was available.

Amplification used 60 Vbeta primers and 13 Jbeta primers. Profiling relied on immunoSEQ multiplex PCR, and the TCRdb table lists in-frame clones only, not all of them. The sample has 150,000 to 200,000 clones; around four fifths are singletons. This TCR derives from a female donor in good health and CMV-seronegative. The V and J genes are TRBV5-1 and TRBJ2-5; D is perhaps TRBD2 (5 bases). Sequencing was performed on PBMCs. The CDR3, as DNA: TGCGCCAGCTATACGGGGATCCAAGAGACCCAGTACTTC. Translating gives CASYTGIQETQYF.